This passage covers 31 T cell receptor beta chains from one sample sequenced in a study of blood T cell repertoires in COVID-19. TCRdb's copy holds only in-frame clones and misses some; the assay was immunoSEQ multiplex PCR. The sample contains about 230,000 clones, less than 90% of which appear only once. The sequencing sample was made of peripheral blood. Receptors were obtained from a woman in her 70s with active or convalescent COVID-19.

V is TRBV2 and J is TRBJ1-5, with 7 bases lining up with TRBD1. The CDR3 totals 14 residues. The V and J ends lost 6 bases and 2 bases, in that order; junction bases with no gene match: 4. Germline V gene sequence: CDR1 SNHLY, CDR2 FYNNEI. The CDR3 bases are TGTGCCAGCAGGGGGACAGCCGGCAATCAGCCCCAGCATTTT. This codes for CASRGTAGNQPQHF.

J is TRBJ2-7 and V is TRBV3-1 (or the pseudogene TRBV3-2), with a possible D match to TRBD1 (5 bases). The CDR3 has 15 residues. From germline, CDR1 is LGHDT and CDR2 YNNKEL (reference sequence). The V gene lost 0 bases and the J gene lost 0 bases, with 9 bases spanning the gap. The CDR3 sequence is CASSQDHRSSYEQYF. The CDR3 DNA follows: TGTGCCAGCAGCCAAGATCACAGGAGCTCCTACGAGCAGTACTTC.

This sequence joins TRBV19 and TRBJ1-6; D is possibly TRBD1 (5 bases). This CDR3 comprises 16 residues. Trimming removed 8 bases at V and 0 bases at J, with 14 bases between. CDR1 is LNHDA and CDR2 is SQIVND in the germline V gene (reference sequence). For the CDR3, the DNA is TGTGCCAGTGCCGGAGGGGTGAGCTCCTATAATTCACCCCTCCACTTT. Translated, it gives CASAGGVSSYNSPLHF. The whole variable domain, remainder taken from reference TRBV19 and TRBJ1-6, is DGGITQSPKYLFRKEGQNVTLSCEQNLNHDAMYWYRQDPGQGLRLIYYSQIVNDFQKGDIAEGYSVSREKKESFPLTVTSAQKNPTAFYLCASAGGVSSYNSPLHFGNGTRLTVT.

This clone has at least ten counts. As DNA, the CDR3 is TGTGCCTGGAGTCCCTCCGGCCTAGGAGGCTACACCTTC. Encoded protein: CAWSPSGLGGYTF. The chain links TRBV30 to TRBJ1-2; D unclear. The length of the CDR3 is 13 residues. CDR1 and CDR2 from the germline V gene are GTSNPN and SVGIG (reference sequence). Trimming stripped 2 bases from V and 8 bases from J, with 15 bases between.

The chain uses TRBV6-5 and TRBJ2-7; D is possibly TRBD2 (5 bases). CDR3 length: 12 residues. Deletions cut 6 bases from V and 1 base from J, with 7 bases between. Germline loops: CDR1 MNHEY, CDR2 SVGAGI. The CDR3, as DNA: TGTGCCAGCAGCCCGGGGTCCTACGAGCAGTACTTC. Its protein product is CASSPGSYEQYF.

The rearrangement joins TRBV3-1 (or the pseudogene TRBV3-2) to TRBJ2-5; 9 positions agree with TRBD2. CDR1 and CDR2 from the germline V gene are LGHDT and YNNKEL (reference sequence). The CDR3 runs 18 residues. With 2 bases clipped from V and 1 base from J, the junction kept 11 bases outside the gene matches. The CDR3 sequence: CASSQRASGDWFQETQYF. The CDR3 region has the DNA TGTGCCAGCAGCCAACGGGCTAGCGGGGATTGGTTCCAAGAGACCCAGTACTTC.

This clone was recorded a few times. This chain connects TRBV2 to TRBJ1-2, with TRBD1 as a possible D gene (6 bases). Germline assignment: CDR1 SNHLY and CDR2 FYNNEI. The CDR3 length is 13 residues. The ends were cut back, 5 bases at V and 2 bases at J, with 9 bases in the middle. The CDR3 DNA reads TGTGCCAGCAGTCCACAGGGAAACTATGGCTACACCTTC. Translation gives CASSPQGNYGYTF.

This rearrangement joins TRBV28 to TRBJ1-5, with TRBD1 as a possible D gene (5 bases). Germline V gene sequence: CDR1 MDHEN, CDR2 SYDVKM. The CDR3 consists of 16 residues. With 2 bases removed from V and 9 bases from J, the gap between germline ends came to 20 bases. The CDR3 nucleotides read TGTGCCAGCAGTTTACTCGGTCGGCCAAACCAGGGGCCCCAGCATTTT. This translates into CASSLLGRPNQGPQHF.

This chain uses TRBV27 with TRBJ1-5; 10 nucleotides align to TRBD1. The CDR3 covers 16 residues. CDR1 is MNHEY and CDR2 is SMNVEV in the germline V gene (reference sequence). V lost 5 bases to trimming and J lost 4 bases; unmatched junction nucleotides: 8. The CDR3 sequence is CASSPLGTGANQPQHF. The CDR3 nucleotides are TGTGCCAGCAGTCCATTAGGGACAGGGGCTAATCAGCCCCAGCATTTT.

V is TRBV30 and J is TRBJ2-7; TRBD1 is a possible D gene (6 bases). The CDR3 has 15 amino acids. Trimming took off 5 bases at V and 2 bases at J, with 19 bases between the two ends. CDR1 and CDR2 (germline): GTSNPN, SVGIG (reference sequence). This CDR3 is CAWDNPAGATYEQYF. CDR3 DNA: TGTGCCTGGGATAATCCCGCAGGGGCCACCTACGAGCAGTACTTC.

The chain links TRBV19 to TRBJ1-2, with 7 bases lining up with TRBD1. V gave up 6 bases and J gave up 9 bases; unmatched junction bases: 13. The V gene's germline CDR1 is LNHDA and CDR2 SQIVND (reference sequence). This CDR3 contains 14 residues. This CDR3 is CASSDSGDSWRYTF. CDR3 sequence (DNA): TGTGCCAGTAGCGATTCGGGGGACAGTTGGCGCTACACCTTC. Based on the CDR3 plus reference TRBV19 and TRBJ1-2, the full variable domain is DGGITQSPKYLFRKEGQNVTLSCEQNLNHDAMYWYRQDPGQGLRLIYYSQIVNDFQKGDIAEGYSVSREKKESFPLTVTSAQKNPTAFYLCASSDSGDSWRYTFGSGTRLTVV.

This clone was counted a single time. The V and J genes are TRBV9 and TRBJ2-7; the match to TRBD2 covers 7 bases. V lost 4 bases and J lost 2; bases outside the gene matches: 12. This CDR3 is built from 16 residues. Germline values: CDR1 SGDLS, CDR2 YYNGEE. The CDR3 protein is CASSPSWGGRTYEQYF. The CDR3 bases are TGTGCCAGCAGCCCCTCGTGGGGGGGACGCACCTACGAGCAGTACTTC.

This chain connects TRBV7-9 to TRBJ1-6, with 7 bases fitting TRBD1. Per germline, CDR1 SEHNR and CDR2 FQNEAQ (reference sequence). After removal of 4 bases from V and 8 bases from J, the junction contained 14 bases not matched to a gene. The CDR3 totals 17 residues. CDR3 sequence (DNA): TGTGCCAGCAGCTCGACTACAGGGGTTTGGGGGTATTCACCCCTCCACTTT. This encodes CASSSTTGVWGYSPLHF.

The chain combines TRBV7-3 with TRBJ1-6; D might be TRBD1 (5 bases). Per the germline V gene, CDR1 is SGHTA and CDR2 is FQGTGA. The CDR3 is made up of 13 amino acids. Trimming took off 4 bases at V and 13 bases at J, with 14 bases between the two ends. DNA for the CDR3: TGTGCCAGCAGCTACGCGTGGGGGAGGCCCCTCCACTTT. It yields the protein CASSYAWGRPLHF.

The chain employs TRBV5-1 and TRBJ1-1, with a weak D call TRBD1 (6 bases). The V gene's germline CDR1 is SGHRS and CDR2 YFSETQ. With 4 bases removed from V and 3 bases from J, the gap between germline ends came to 16 bases. This CDR3 comprises 15 residues. In DNA form, the CDR3 reads TGCGCCAGCAGCAATCCCCAGGCAGGGGACACTGAAGCTTTCTTT. Encoded protein: CASSNPQAGDTEAFF. Full variable domain (remainder filled in from reference TRBV5-1 and TRBJ1-1): KAGVTQTPRYLIKTRGQQVTLSCSPISGHRSVSWYQQTPGQGLQFLFEYFSETQRNKGNFPGRFSGRQFSNSRSEMNVSTLELGDSALYLCASSNPQAGDTEAFFGQGTRLTVV.

J is TRBJ2-3 and V is TRBV7-9; 11 bases match TRBD2. J lost 5 bases, V lost 2 bases, and 6 bases had no gene match. This CDR3 has 16 amino acids. CDR1 is SEHNR and CDR2 is FQNEAQ in the germline V gene (reference sequence). The CDR3 reads CASSLMVLAGVDTQYF. The CDR3 bases are TGTGCCAGCAGCTTAATGGTACTAGCGGGAGTAGATACGCAGTATTTT. Drawing the rest from reference TRBV7-9 and TRBJ2-3, the complete variable domain is DTGVSQNPRHKITKRGQNVTFRCDPISEHNRLYWYRQTLGQGPEFLTYFQNEAQLEKSRLLSDRFSAERPKGSFSTLEIQRTEQGDSAMYLCASSLMVLAGVDTQYFGPGTRLTVL.

The rearrangement joins TRBV3-1 (or the pseudogene TRBV3-2) to TRBJ2-7; 9 bases map to TRBD2. The CDR3 is 15 residues long. Germline V gene data show CDR1 as LGHDT and CDR2 as YNNKEL (reference sequence). V gave up 4 bases and J gave up 5 bases; unmatched junction bases: 9. The CDR3: CASSLAGTSSHEQYF. The DNA of the CDR3 is TGTGCCAGCAGCCTGGCCGGGACTAGCAGCCACGAGCAGTACTTC.

This clone was detected a few times. V and J are TRBV5-1 and TRBJ2-7; 10 bases map to TRBD1. This CDR3 spans 16 amino acids. CDR1 SGHRS and CDR2 YFSETQ come from the germline V gene. Trimming took 4 bases from V and 6 from J; bases not matched to a gene: 13. Here the CDR3 reads CASSPRGQGDGSEQYF. The CDR3 DNA reads as TGCGCCAGCAGCCCCAGAGGACAGGGGGACGGGAGCGAGCAGTACTTC. The variable domain in full, completed from reference TRBV5-1 and TRBJ2-7, reads KAGVTQTPRYLIKTRGQQVTLSCSPISGHRSVSWYQQTPGQGLQFLFEYFSETQRNKGNFPGRFSGRQFSNSRSEMNVSTLELGDSALYLCASSPRGQGDGSEQYFGPGTRLTVT.

The chain uses TRBV12-3 or TRBV12-4 and TRBJ1-1; the D is unclear. V shed 7 bases and J shed 9 bases, with 18 bases lying between them. CDR3 length equals 13 residues. The CDR3, as DNA: TGTGCCAGCACCCTGTTGAGAGATTCTAAAGCTTTCTTT. It specifies CASTLLRDSKAFF.

The chain couples TRBV5-4 to TRBJ2-1; possible D gene TRBD1, 5 bases. CDR1 is SGHNT and CDR2 is YYREEE in the germline V gene (reference sequence). Trimming stripped 2 bases from V and 0 bases from J, with 9 bases between. The CDR3 is 15 residues long. The CDR3 DNA reads TGTGCCAGCAGCTTTCCACAGGTCTCCTACAATGAGCAGTTCTTC. This encodes CASSFPQVSYNEQFF. Combining the CDR3 with reference TRBV5-4 and TRBJ2-1 gives the whole variable domain ETGVTQSPTHLIKTRGQQVTLRCSSQSGHNTVSWYQQALGQGPQFIFQYYREEENGRGNFPPRFSGLQFPNYSSELNVNALELDDSALYLCASSFPQVSYNEQFFGPGTRLTVL.

This clone was seen only a few times. The V and J genes are TRBV19 and TRBJ2-2, with D tentatively TRBD1 (5 bases). V dropped 3 bases and J dropped 7 bases, with 9 bases sitting between them. CDR1 and CDR2 from the germline V gene are LNHDA and SQIVND (reference sequence). The CDR3 has 13 residues. The CDR3 DNA follows: TGTGCCAGTAGTATCCAGGGTGACGGGGAGCTGTTTTTT. Protein product: CASSIQGDGELFF.

This clone has only one observation. This chain joins TRBV4-1 and TRBJ1-6; possibly TRBD1 for D (6 bases). This CDR3 spans 18 amino acids. CDR1 and CDR2 from the germline V gene are MGHRA and YSYEKL. V was clipped by 0 bases and J by 0 bases, with 12 bases between them. CDR3 sequence reads: CASSQDRGRGSYNSPLHF. In nucleotides, the CDR3 is TGCGCCAGCAGCCAAGATAGGGGCAGGGGCTCCTATAATTCACCCCTCCACTTT.

This clone has a handful of counts. The V and J genes are TRBV10-2 and TRBJ2-7; 9 bases map to TRBD2. V was pared by 8 bases and J by 1 base, with 6 bases of the junction left unmatched. Germline V gene sequence: CDR1 WSHSY, CDR2 SAAADI. The CDR3 is 14 residues long. CDR3 amino acids: CASHFSGGSYEQYF. In nucleotides, the CDR3 is TGCGCCAGCCACTTTAGCGGGGGATCCTACGAGCAGTACTTC.

This clone was counted only a few times. The chain carries TRBV5-1 and TRBJ1-4, with D hard to call. V gave up 0 bases and J gave up 2 bases, with 11 bases separating them. The CDR3 runs 16 residues. The germline CDR1 and CDR2 sequences are SGHRS and YFSETQ. The CDR3 reads CASSLVGVATNEKLFF. CDR3 DNA sequence: TGCGCCAGCAGCTTGGTTGGAGTAGCCACTAATGAAAAACTGTTTTTT. Supplemented by reference TRBV5-1 and TRBJ1-4, the full variable domain reads KAGVTQTPRYLIKTRGQQVTLSCSPISGHRSVSWYQQTPGQGLQFLFEYFSETQRNKGNFPGRFSGRQFSNSRSEMNVSTLELGDSALYLCASSLVGVATNEKLFFGSGTQLSVL.

The chain combines TRBV9 with TRBJ2-2; D gene uncertain. Looked up from germline, CDR1 is SGDLS and CDR2 is YYNGEE. The CDR3 is made up of 17 amino acids. Trimming took off 3 bases at V and 2 bases at J, with 17 bases between the two ends. The CDR3 loop reads CASSGVRVRPNTGELFF. As DNA, the CDR3 is TGTGCCAGCAGCGGAGTCCGGGTCCGGCCCAACACCGGGGAGCTGTTTTTT.

The V gene is TRBV28, the J gene TRBJ1-6; no clear D gene. V was clipped by 3 bases and J by 0 bases, with 6 bases between them. The CDR3 totals 15 residues. Germline loops: CDR1 MDHEN, CDR2 SYDVKM. The CDR3 here is CASSFESSYNSPLHF. CDR3 DNA: TGTGCCAGCAGTTTTGAGAGCTCCTATAATTCACCCCTCCACTTT.

V usage is TRBV18 and J usage is TRBJ2-4; 7 nucleotides match TRBD1. V was pared by 4 bases and J by 7 bases, with 7 bases of the junction left unmatched. Germline CDR1 KGHSH, CDR2 LQKENI. The CDR3 is 14 amino acids. CDR3 nucleotide sequence: TGTGCCAGCTCACGTGGACAGGATCCGAACATTCAGTACTTC. The encoded protein is CASSRGQDPNIQYF.

In its sample, this clone was seen once. The chain uses TRBV7-2 and TRBJ2-3, with D tentatively TRBD1 (7 bases). The CDR3 has 16 residues. V lost 3 bases and J 0 bases, leaving 13 bases between the germline ends. The germline gives CDR1 SGHTA, CDR2 FQGNSA. As DNA, the CDR3 is TGTGCCAGCAGCTTCGCGGGACAGTTTAGCACAGATACGCAGTATTTT. It translates to CASSFAGQFSTDTQYF.

The chain links TRBV3-1 (or the pseudogene TRBV3-2) to TRBJ1-6, with 10 positions matching TRBD1. V shed 2 bases, J shed 3 bases, and the junction held 4 bases outside the gene matches. The CDR3 runs to 17 residues. CDR1 LGHDT and CDR2 YNNKEL come from the germline V gene (reference sequence). CDR3 DNA sequence: TGTGCCAGCAGCCAACGCGGGGACAGGGGCTATAATTCACCCCTCCACTTT. Its translation: CASSQRGDRGYNSPLHF.

The chain is built from TRBV4-2 and TRBJ2-1; 16 bases align to TRBD2. CDR1 and CDR2 (germline): LGHNA, YNFKEQ. The CDR3 totals 19 residues. Trimming took 7 bases from V and 4 from J; bases not matched to a gene: 13. The CDR3 DNA reads as TGTGCCAGCAATCCCGGGACTAGCGGGGGGGGCGACTATTACAATGAGCAGTTCTTC. It is translated as CASNPGTSGGGDYYNEQFF.

V usage is TRBV7-2 and J usage is TRBJ1-2, with D tentatively TRBD1 (6 bases). Trimming took off 5 bases at V and 4 bases at J, with 14 bases between the two ends. Germline V gives CDR1 SGHTA, CDR2 FQGNSA. This CDR3 spans 14 amino acids. The DNA of the CDR3 is TGTGCCAGCAGCGTTAGCCGGGACACCTATGGCTACACCTTC. Its protein product is CASSVSRDTYGYTF.